This entry features one T cell receptor (beta chain) sequence. The antigen it recognizes is unknown. Qualities for individual bases were not recorded, and no much larger clone is one base off. The data were obtained in a study of blood T cells in healthy people across ages (dated by TCRdb to about 2015). Regarding the complete study: Template switching captured roughly one uniquely barcoded TCR beta cDNA molecule per two T cells in model experiments. To track age-related changes in TCR beta repertoire diversity, the study relied on deep sequencing normalized with unique cDNA molecular identifiers. To avoid experimental bias, donors of different ages were distributed randomly across sequencing lanes. The donors were divided into four age groups: young (average around 15 years), middle-aged (around 41), aged (approximately 62) and long-lived (about 80). For two donors (one aged 18 to 30 and one aged 80 or older), the study analyzed two additional independent replicas of 1 million unique cDNA reads from the same blood draw. Results and caveats for the whole study, not just this receptor: Donor CMV infection status was unknown, potentially confounding age-related changes in expanded clonotypes. Estimates of total diversity based on one million sequenced T cells were considered lower bounds and underestimates. As age increased, observed TCR beta diversity per million T cells dropped in a roughly linear way, and a significant reduction was already evident by age 40. Because profiling used bulk unsorted PBMCs, naive and antigen-experienced compartments could not be compared conclusively. Observed TCR beta diversity correlated strongly with the percentage of naive T cells measured by flow cytometry. Compared with the aged group, the long-lived group had more naive CD4+ T cells, fewer expanded clones and increased TCR diversity, suggesting age selection.

The library was made by 5' RACE. Reads for this sample came from an Illumina HiSeq 2500. A second 7 to 11 cycle PCR used a sample-barcoded 5' primer and a J-beta primer mix. A template-switch 5' adaptor carrying 12 random nucleotides introduced a unique molecular identifier onto each TCR beta cDNA molecule. Each sample yielded at least 2.5 million CDR3-containing paired-end reads. The Mint cDNA synthesis kit, primed by a TRBC-specific oligonucleotide, was used to synthesize first-strand cDNA from all RNA. Following uracil-DNA glycosylase treatment, a first 18-cycle PCR with universal primers M1SS and BC2_uni_R was performed on all cDNA. From the authors' description of their analysis: Normalization of each sample was performed by random selection of 1 million high-quality reads, each carrying a distinct molecular identifier. Reads sharing molecular identifiers were discarded rather than binned into consensus sequences. MiTCR, set to a Q25 quality threshold and the strictest error-elimination algorithm, was used for CDR3 identification, clonotype clustering and error correction. Lower-bound total TCR beta diversity was estimated with a nonparametric unseen species model using Euler transformation. TCRdb reran the public reads through fastp at Q25 and MiXCR, keeping productive beta chains. Duplicate CDR3 protein sequences are folded into a single record with the most common DNA and genes. The V and J calls were not made by the authors but by TCRdb's processing. For this sample there are over 950,000 distinct CDR3 sequences; about 51% appear just once. Of the sample, over 20% is held by the ten largest clones.

Reading the germline V gene gives CDR1 KGHDR and CDR2 SFDVKD. Including the terminal cysteine and phenylalanine, the CDR3 comprises 14 residues. CDR3 DNA is the only sequence kept; it has 42 bases, read in frame from the first base. Donors were under 40 systemically healthy Caucasian individuals from Russia aged roughly 6 to 95 years. Ten milliliters of peripheral blood were drawn from each donor into EDTA-treated Vacutainer tubes. Ficoll-Paque density-gradient centrifugation was used to isolate PBMCs, with at least 7 million obtained per sample. Trizol reagent was used to extract total RNA from PBMCs, with at least 6 micrograms per sample. For every donor, an aliquot of PBMCs went through flow cytometry to measure the percentages of naive CD45RAhigh/CD27high T cells.

This TCR was recovered from a woman in her fifties or sixties in good health. Sequenced material: blood. The V gene is TRBV24-1 and the J gene is TRBJ2-1, with the D gene too uncertain to name. The DNA end is a closer match to TRBJ2-7, so the J assignment may be wrong. Here the CDR3 is given as CATSDLGSYNEQYF. The sequenced DNA: TGTGCCACCAGTGATTTGGGTTCCTACAATGAGCAGTACTTC.